Listed below are T cell receptor beta chains from one sample, sequenced in a study of shared clonotypes between healthy human individuals. Sequenced by immunoSEQ multiplex PCR; TCRdb stores in-frame clones only, minus some. This sample carries about 1.5 million clones, approximately 98% of them seen once, and the ten largest clones take 0.45%. The sequencing input was naive CD4+ T cells sorted from blood. All receptors derive from a man aged 25-45 years in good health. Both conserved end residues are part of each CDR3. D genes are given only for firm matches. Size is omitted from some rows. Given values are once, few, many or a class for expanded clones.

TRBV7-2	once	TRBJ2-5	.	TGTGCCAGCAGCTCGGCGGTAGAAGAGACCCAGTACTTC	CASSSAVEETQYF
TRBV5-6	.	TRBJ2-2	.	TGTGCCAGCAGCTTGGACGCACGGAGGGAGCTGTTTTTT	CASSLDARRELFF
TRBV18	.	TRBJ2-2	.	TGTGCCAGCTCACCAAAGTTGCTGGATGTCACCGGGGAGCTGTTTTTT	CASSPKLLDVTGELFF
TRBV6-1	once	TRBJ2-7	TRBD1	TGTGCCAGCAGTGAATGGGGACAGAGCATTTACGAGCAGTACTTC	CASSEWGQSIYEQYF
TRBV5-1	.	TRBJ2-7	.	TGCGCCAGCAGCCCCCGGAGACAGCCTGGCTACGAGCAGTACTTC	CASSPRRQPGYEQYF
TRBV5-1	.	TRBJ1-4	.	TGCGCCAGCAGCTTGGTCCGGTCAGGGGATGTAACTAATGAAAAACTGTTTTTT	CASSLVRSGDVTNEKLFF
TRBV15	.	TRBJ1-1	.	TGTGCCACCAGCAGAGGAGGGCTTAACACTGAAGCTTTCTTT	CATSRGGLNTEAFF
TRBV7-9	.	TRBJ1-4	.	TGTGCCAGCAGCTTCGCGGCAACTAATGAAAAACTGTTTTTT	CASSFAATNEKLFF
TRBV5-1	.	TRBJ2-7	TRBD2	TGCGCCAGCAGCTACCAGGGACTAGTGTCCGAGCAGTACTTC	CASSYQGLVSEQYF
TRBV4-2	once	TRBJ2-2	.	TGTGCCAGCAGCCAAAATAATCTTGTACACGGGGAGCTGTTTTTT	CASSQNNLVHGELFF
TRBV9	.	TRBJ2-7	.	TGTGCCAGCAGCGTAGGTGCGTCGGGCTGGGAGCAGTACTTC	CASSVGASGWEQYF
TRBV7-9	once	TRBJ1-4	TRBD1	TGTGCCAGCACACAGGGGCTGACTAATGAAAAACTGTTTTTT	CASTQGLTNEKLFF
TRBV6-6	.	TRBJ1-1	.	TGTGCCACCCAAAGGGGGTTGAACACTGAAGCTTTCTTT	CATQRGLNTEAFF
TRBV29-1	.	TRBJ2-1	TRBD2	TGCAGCGTGATGACTAGCGGGAACTACAATGAGCAGTTCTTC	CSVMTSGNYNEQFF
TRBV5-1	.	TRBJ2-1	TRBD1	TGCGCCAGCAGCTTCCTTGCCCAGGGGGCGCGTAATGAGCAGTTCTTC	CASSFLAQGARNEQFF
TRBV29-1	.	TRBJ1-1	.	TGCAGCGTTGAAGACCGGGGGGCGGGCGGTGAAGCTTTCTTT	CSVEDRGAGGEAFF
TRBV5-4	.	TRBJ1-2	TRBD1	TGTGCCAGCAGTCCACAGGGGAGGTATGGCTACACCTTC	CASSPQGRYGYTF
TRBV5-4	.	TRBJ2-7	TRBD2	TGTGCCAGCAGCTTGGTAGGCGGGAGCTCCTACGAGCAGTACTTC	CASSLVGGSSYEQYF
TRBV11-2	.	TRBJ2-7	.	TGTGCCAGCAGCTTAGTAGGCAGCCGGTTGTACGAGCAGTACTTC	CASSLVGSRLYEQYF
TRBV18	.	TRBJ2-7	TRBD1	TGTGCCAGCTCACTCCTAGAGACAGGGAACGAGCAGTACTTC	CASSLLETGNEQYF
TRBV9	.	TRBJ2-1	TRBD2	TGTGCCAGCACCCCCGGAGGGTGGAGGACTAGCGGGAGGGGGAATGAGCAGTTCTTC	CASTPGGWRTSGRGNEQFF
TRBV6-6	once	TRBJ1-5	TRBD1	TGTGCCAGCAGAGCCTGGGGACAGGGCGAACAGCCCCAGCATTTT	CASRAWGQGEQPQHF
TRBV19	once	TRBJ2-2	.	TGTGCCAGTAAGGGGGGCTTCGACACCGGGGAGCTGTTTTTT	CASKGGFDTGELFF
TRBV5-1	.	TRBJ2-7	.	TGCGCCAGCAGGTACAACCTCCATGCAACCTACGAGCAGTACTTC	CASRYNLHATYEQYF
TRBV2	.	TRBJ2-2	.	TGTGCCAGCAGCCAAGAGGTCCTCGGGGAGCTGTTTTTT	CASSQEVLGELFF
TRBV6-5	.	TRBJ2-1	.	TGTGCCAGCAGTGCAGGGTACAATGAGCAGTTCTTC	CASSAGYNEQFF